This T cell receptor (beta chain) was identified in a study of T cell responses to AZD1222 COVID-19 vaccine. Study context: Researchers grouped second doses given at about 4 or about 12 weeks into one pool. Whole-study findings and limits: Repertoire sampling was restricted to post-peak T cell response timepoints. Among those given AZD1222, only five or six were seropositive at baseline. Elevations in Spike-specific TCR breadth and depth followed administration of two AZD1222 doses.

Clones were read by immunoSEQ multiplex PCR, and TCRdb kept only the in-frame ones, dropping some. The sample has some 150,000 clones, roughly 88% seen once; the top ten hold around 15%. In the case of this clone: Its specificity is not known.

Trimming pared 5 bases from V and 8 bases from J, leaving 9 bases between. The CDR3 consists of 11 residues. The origin of this receptor is an adult in good health. The chain has TRBV12-3 or TRBV12-4 and TRBJ1-2; D is unresolved. Here the sequenced sample was peripheral blood, taken on day 0 of AZD1222 vaccination. CDR3 sequence: CASSTGRGYTF. For the CDR3, the DNA is TGTGCCAGCAGTACTGGACGAGGCTACACCTTC.